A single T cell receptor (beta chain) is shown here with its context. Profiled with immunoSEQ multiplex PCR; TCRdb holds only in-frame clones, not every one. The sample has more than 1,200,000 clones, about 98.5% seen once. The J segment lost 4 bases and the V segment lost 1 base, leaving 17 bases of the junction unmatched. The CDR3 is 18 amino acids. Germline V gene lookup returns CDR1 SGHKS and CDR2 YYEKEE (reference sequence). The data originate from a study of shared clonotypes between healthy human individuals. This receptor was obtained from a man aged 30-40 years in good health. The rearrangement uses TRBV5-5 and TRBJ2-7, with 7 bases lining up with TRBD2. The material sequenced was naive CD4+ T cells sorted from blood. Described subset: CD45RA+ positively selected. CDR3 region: CASSLFALPGGSSYEQYF. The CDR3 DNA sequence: TGTGCCAGCAGCTTGTTTGCTCTCCCTGGCGGGAGTTCGTACGAGCAGTACTTC.